Sequencing of this TCR beta chain was carried out in a study of blood T cells in healthy people across ages (dated by TCRdb to about 2015). The study in broad terms: In model experiments, roughly one uniquely barcoded TCR beta cDNA molecule per two T cells was captured by template switching. Four age groups were formed from the donors: young (average approximately 15 years), middle-aged (around 37), aged (under 70) and long-lived (more than 75). Using deep sequencing normalized with unique cDNA molecular identifiers, the study measured how TCR beta repertoire diversity changes with age. The study analyzed two additional independent replicas of 1 million unique cDNA reads from the same blood draw for two donors, one aged 18 to 30 and one aged 80 or older. To avoid experimental bias, donors of different ages were spread randomly across the sequencing lanes.

Overall study outcomes, separate from this receptor: Because profiling used bulk unsorted PBMCs, naive and antigen-experienced compartments could not be compared conclusively. There was a strong correlation between observed TCR beta diversity and the percentage of naive T cells measured by flow cytometry. Estimates of total diversity from one million sequenced T cells were regarded as lower bounds and underestimates. Compared with the aged group, the long-lived group had more naive CD4+ T cells, fewer expanded clones and increased TCR diversity, suggesting age selection. Because donor CMV infection status was unknown, age-related changes in expanded clonotypes were potentially confounded. As age increased, observed TCR beta diversity per million T cells dropped in a roughly linear way, and a significant reduction was already evident by age 40.

Sequences ENHRY (CDR1) and SYGVKD (CDR2) are obtained from the germline V gene. The CDR3 numbers 13 residues from cysteine through phenylalanine. The CDR3 DNA has 39 bases and is translated from base 1. Trimming removed 4 bases from V and 4 bases from J, leaving 10 bases between the germline ends. Systemically healthy Caucasian individuals from Russia, around 39 in total and aged 6 to 90 years, were included as donors. Each donor gave ten milliliters of peripheral blood, collected into EDTA-treated Vacutainer tubes. Ficoll-Paque density-gradient centrifugation was used to isolate PBMCs, with at least 7 million obtained per sample. Total RNA was extracted from PBMCs with Trizol reagent, with at least 5 micrograms obtained per sample. The percentages of naive CD45RAhigh/CD27high T cells were determined by flow cytometry on a PBMC aliquot from every donor. Only a few counts were recorded for this clonotype. This receptor's antigen is unknown. Base qualities are not at hand, and no much larger clone is one base apart.

The receptor library was made with 5' RACE. TCRdb records Illumina HiSeq 2500 as the sequencer. The second PCR ran for roughly 7 to 11 cycles and used a J-beta primer mix along with a sample-barcoded 5' primer. Each TCR beta cDNA molecule received a unique molecular identifier from a template-switch 5' adaptor carrying 12 random nucleotides. Each sample yielded at least 2.5 million CDR3-containing paired-end reads. The Mint cDNA synthesis kit, primed by a TRBC-specific oligonucleotide, was used to synthesize first-strand cDNA from all RNA. Following uracil-DNA glycosylase treatment, a first 18-cycle PCR with universal primers M1SS and BC2_uni_R was performed on all cDNA. The authors processed their data as follows. Normalization of each sample was performed by random selection of 1 million high-quality reads, each carrying a distinct molecular identifier. Instead of being binned into consensus sequences, reads that shared molecular identifiers were thrown out. MiTCR, set to a Q25 quality threshold and the strictest error-elimination algorithm, was used for CDR3 identification, clonotype clustering and error correction. Lower-bound total TCR beta diversity was estimated with a nonparametric unseen species model using Euler transformation. Starting from the raw public reads, TCRdb applied fastp trimming at Q25, assembled clones with MiXCR and retained in-frame beta chains. Identical CDR3 protein sequences are pooled into one entry, listed with their most common genes and DNA. These V and J calls derive from TCRdb rather than the authors' analysis. Recorded for this sample are nearly 800,000 distinct CDR3 sequences; about 61% of them occurred a single time. The ten largest clones take up under 30% of the sample.

The clonotype was recovered from a man aged 40-50 years in good health. Sample: blood. The rearranged segments are TRBV10-3 and TRBJ1-2, with no D gene named confidently. The DNA is as follows: TGTGCCATCAGTGCACTAGAGCTCTATGGCTACACCTTC. It codes for CAISALELYGYTF.